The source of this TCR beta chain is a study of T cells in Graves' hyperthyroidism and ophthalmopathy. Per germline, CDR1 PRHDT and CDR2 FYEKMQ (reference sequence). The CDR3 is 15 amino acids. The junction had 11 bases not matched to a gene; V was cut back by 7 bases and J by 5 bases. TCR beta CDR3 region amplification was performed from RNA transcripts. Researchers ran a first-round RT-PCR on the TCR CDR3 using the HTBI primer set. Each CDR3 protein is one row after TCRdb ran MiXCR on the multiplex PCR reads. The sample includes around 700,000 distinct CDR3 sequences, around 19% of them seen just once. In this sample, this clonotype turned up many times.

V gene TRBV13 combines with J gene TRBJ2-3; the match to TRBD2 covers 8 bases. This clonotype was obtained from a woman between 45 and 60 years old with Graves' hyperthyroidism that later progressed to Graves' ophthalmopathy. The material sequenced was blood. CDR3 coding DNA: TGTGCCAGCAACATAGGAGCGGGGGCGGGAGATACGCAGTATTTT. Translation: CASNIGAGAGDTQYF.